This TCR beta chain originates from a study of shared clonotypes between healthy human individuals. Deep was the level at which the assay was run. Method: immunoSEQ multiplex PCR; TCRdb's copy keeps in-frame clones and lacks some. The sample includes about 490,000 clones, 79% seen only once; the top ten take roughly 12%. This clone has just a few counts. The TCR was taken from a woman aged 40 to 50 in good health. Some clones in this sample may be carry-over from other donors' samples. Input material: PBMCs.

CDR3 DNA: TGTGCCAGTGGGTCCCCCGGGACGTCCCTCTATGGCTACACCTTC. This gives the protein CASGSPGTSLYGYTF. The chain employs TRBV19 and TRBJ1-2, with D perhaps TRBD1 (5 bases). V was shortened by 8 bases and J by 4 bases, with 20 bases between the two germline ends. In germline, CDR1 is LNHDA, CDR2 SQIVND (reference sequence). The CDR3 is made up of 15 amino acids.